This T cell receptor (beta chain) was captured in a study of beta chain features in type 1 diabetes. Study overall: Patients were similar to healthy donors in age and gender (as well as in cell yields).

CD45RO/CCR7/CD25/CD127/CD95/CD27 staining was used to isolate CD4+ naive, central memory, regulatory and stem cell-like memory cells by sorting. Each population that was sorted was more than 98% pure. The study's findings and limits: The analysis here could not establish whether HLA type shapes TCRB rearrangement. Among patients with Type 1 diabetes, TCRB CDR3s were moderately but significantly shorter in every one of the four CD4+ subsets.

V lost 3 bases to trimming and J lost 7 bases; unmatched junction nucleotides: 16. The CDR3 has 18 amino acids. Germline V gene sequence: CDR1 GTSNPN, CDR2 SVGIG (reference sequence). The investigators reverse transcribed all of the isolated RNA, so they sequenced expressed TCRB transcripts. Sequencing used immunoSEQ multiplex PCR; TCRdb keeps in-frame clones, though not all of them. The sample holds 85,000 to 110,000 clones, 28% seen once. As concerns this clone: What it binds is not known.

The sequence was obtained from a woman between 18 and 30 years old with type 1 diabetes. The chain couples TRBV30 to TRBJ2-6; 9 bases are shared with TRBD1. Sequenced sample: central memory CD4+ T cells from blood. The CDR3 is CAWRGWTGASLGANVLTF. The CDR3 DNA reads TGTGCCTGGAGAGGTTGGACAGGGGCCTCGCTCGGAGCCAACGTCCTGACTTTC.